What follows are 21 T cell receptor beta chains derived from one specimen sequenced in a study of blood T cell repertoires in COVID-19. This table comes from immunoSEQ multiplex PCR, and its TCRdb copy is limited to in-frame clones, with some not included. The repertoire holds about 70,000 clones, with approximately 85% as singletons. Sequenced sample: peripheral blood. These receptor sequences come from a man aged 80 or over with acute or convalescent COVID-19.

The chain joins TRBV6-2 or TRBV6-3 to TRBJ1-6; D not resolved. The germline CDR1 and CDR2 sequences are MNHEY and SVGEGT. V dropped 2 bases and J dropped 9 bases, with 5 bases sitting between them. The CDR3 length is 12 residues. CDR3 amino acids: CASSYVGSPLHF. The CDR3 DNA reads as TGTGCCAGCAGTTACGTCGGTTCACCCCTCCACTTT.

The chain couples TRBV9 to TRBJ1-2; 7 bases are a match to TRBD1. The CDR3 runs 14 residues. In germline, CDR1 is SGDLS, CDR2 YYNGEE. V was clipped by 3 bases and J by 7 bases; unmatched bases: 9. This CDR3 is CASSGGNRGIGYTF. The CDR3 DNA reads TGTGCCAGCAGCGGTGGGAACAGGGGTATTGGCTACACCTTC. Filled out from reference TRBV9 and TRBJ1-2, the complete variable domain reads DSGVTQTPKHLITATGQRVTLRCSPRSGDLSVYWYQQSLDQGLQFLIQYYNGEERAKGNILERFSAQQFPDLHSELNLSSLELGDSALYFCASSGGNRGIGYTFGSGTRLTVV.

J is TRBJ1-2 and V is TRBV24-1; 7 bases agree with TRBD1. With 6 bases clipped from V and 8 bases from J, the junction kept 11 bases outside the gene matches. The CDR3 is 14 residues long. Germline V gene sequence: CDR1 KGHDR, CDR2 SFDVKD. CDR3 loop: CATSPSKGASGYTF. Written as DNA, the CDR3 is TGTGCCACCAGTCCTAGTAAGGGGGCGAGCGGCTACACCTTC.

The chain links TRBV6-5 to TRBJ1-2; TRBD1 matches at 7 bases. The CDR3 is 14 residues long. Germline V gene sequence: CDR1 MNHEY, CDR2 SVGAGI. V trimming: 5 bases; J trimming: 0 bases; junction bases outside the gene matches: 3. CDR3: CASSRDSTNYGYTF. The CDR3 DNA sequence: TGTGCCAGCAGTAGGGACAGCACTAACTATGGCTACACCTTC.

The gene calls are TRBV6-4 and TRBJ2-2; 8 nucleotides agree with TRBD1. Germline-derived CDR1 and CDR2 are MRHNA and SNTAGT. This CDR3 contains 15 residues. V shed 3 bases, J shed 3 bases, and the junction held 3 bases outside the gene matches. The CDR3 DNA sequence: TGTGCCAGCAGTGAGGTGGGACAGGACACCGGGGAGCTGTTTTTT. Its translation is CASSEVGQDTGELFF.

The V and J genes are TRBV27 and TRBJ1-2; 7 bases fit TRBD1. CDR1 is MNHEY and CDR2 is SMNVEV in the germline V gene (reference sequence). The CDR3 spans 15 residues. Losses at the gene ends were 6 bases for V and 5 bases for J; bases not matched to a gene: 12. CDR3 protein: CASRFDRGRGYGYTF. In DNA, the CDR3 is TGTGCCAGCAGATTCGATAGGGGGCGCGGATATGGCTACACCTTC.

The chain combines TRBV7-9 with TRBJ2-7; tentatively, D is TRBD2 (5 bases). The CDR3 is 12 amino acids. Germline values: CDR1 SEHNR, CDR2 FQNEAQ (reference sequence). The V and J ends lost 0 bases and 10 bases respectively, with 10 bases between them. The DNA for the CDR3 is TGTGCCAGCAGCTTAGCACCGGGGAACCAGTACTTC. It specifies CASSLAPGNQYF.

J is TRBJ1-5 and V is TRBV29-1; D unresolved. Germline CDR1 reads SQVTM; CDR2 reads ANQGSEA. Trimming took off 6 bases at V and 0 bases at J, with 9 bases between the two ends. CDR3 length: 13 amino acids. The CDR3 protein is CSVQRDSNQPQHF. CDR3 coding DNA: TGCAGCGTACAGAGGGATAGCAATCAGCCCCAGCATTTT.

This clone has just a few counts. This chain connects TRBV9 to TRBJ2-7, with D perhaps matching TRBD1 (6 bases). The length of the CDR3 is 14 residues. V lost 4 bases and J 3 bases, leaving 14 bases between the germline ends. Per germline, CDR1 SGDLS and CDR2 YYNGEE. CDR3 sequence reads: CASSFAEGGYEQYF. CDR3 nucleotides: TGTGCCAGCAGCTTCGCGGAAGGGGGCTACGAGCAGTACTTC.

The V and J genes are TRBV7-2 and TRBJ1-1; possibly TRBD1 for D (5 bases). The CDR3 loop spans 13 amino acids. CDR1 is SGHTA, CDR2 FQGNSA, per germline. Trimming cost V 5 bases and J 0 bases, with 7 bases left between them. For the CDR3, the DNA is TGTGCCAGCAGCCCGGACATGAACACTGAAGCTTTCTTT. Amino acids: CASSPDMNTEAFF. Full variable domain (outside the CDR3, taken from reference TRBV7-2 and TRBJ1-1): GAGVSQSPSNKVTEKGKDVELRCDPISGHTALYWYRQSLGQGLEFLIYFQGNSAPDKSGLPSDRFSAERTGGSVSTLTIQRTQQEDSAVYLCASSPDMNTEAFFGQGTRLTVV.

This chain joins TRBV5-1 and TRBJ1-2; 8 positions agree with TRBD1. CDR3 size: 14 residues. Germline loops: CDR1 SGHRS, CDR2 YFSETQ. V was clipped by 4 bases and J by 6 bases; unmatched bases: 8. The CDR3 loop reads CASSRDRGGDGYTF. CDR3 sequence (DNA): TGCGCCAGCAGCCGAGACAGGGGTGGGGATGGCTACACCTTC.

The chain is built from TRBV11-2 and TRBJ1-1, with D hard to call. The CDR3 loop spans 11 amino acids. Trimming stripped 5 bases from V and 11 bases from J, with 12 bases between. Germline-derived CDR1 and CDR2 are SGHAT and FQNNGV. The CDR3 reads CASSGYSEAFF. The CDR3 DNA sequence: TGTGCCAGCAGCGGCTATAGCGAGGCTTTCTTT.

The V and J genes are TRBV6-6 and TRBJ1-2; 7 positions agree with TRBD1. The CDR3 consists of 13 residues. Germline V lookup: CDR1 MNHNY, CDR2 SVGAGI (reference sequence). Losses at the gene ends were 4 bases for V and 2 bases for J; bases not matched to a gene: 1. CDR3 amino acids: CASSSQGNYGYTF. CDR3 bases: TGTGCCAGCAGTTCACAGGGGAACTATGGCTACACCTTC.

CDR3 loop: CASSFGTSGYNEQFF. The CDR3 bases are TGTGCCAGCAGTTTTGGGACTAGCGGGTACAATGAGCAGTTCTTC. The chain links TRBV27 to TRBJ2-1, with 12 bases fitting TRBD2. From germline, CDR1 is MNHEY and CDR2 SMNVEV (reference sequence). There are 15 residues in the CDR3. V was pared by 3 bases and J by 4 bases, with 1 base of the junction left unmatched.

There are many counts of this clone. The rearrangement joins TRBV6-5 to TRBJ1-4; TRBD1 matches 7 bases. From germline, CDR1 is MNHEY and CDR2 SVGAGI. CDR3 length: 15 amino acids. V trimming: 4 bases; J trimming: 5 bases; junction bases outside the gene matches: 7. CDR3 nucleotide sequence: TGTGCCAGCAGTTTCCTGACAGGGTGGAATGAAAAACTGTTTTTT. Translated, it gives CASSFLTGWNEKLFF.

CDR3 sequence (DNA): TGTGCCAGCAGTAGCGGGGGGGGAAACAATGAGCAGTTCTTC. Amino acids: CASSSGGGNNEQFF. The rearrangement joins TRBV28 to TRBJ2-1, with 10 bases fitting TRBD2. CDR3 length equals 14 residues. V shed 5 bases and J 5 bases; nucleotides not matched to a gene: 3. CDR1 and CDR2 (germline): MDHEN, SYDVKM.

The chain couples TRBV29-1 to TRBJ1-1, with 8 bases matching TRBD1. CDR3 length equals 13 residues. Germline trimming cut 8 bases from V and 4 bases from J; bases unmatched to any gene: 9. Germline V gives CDR1 SQVTM, CDR2 ANQGSEA. CDR3 nucleotide sequence: TGCAGCTGTAAGGACAGGGTGGGCACTGAAGCTTTCTTT. This codes for CSCKDRVGTEAFF.

This chain uses TRBV5-1 with TRBJ1-5; D ambiguous. Trimming left V 0 bases short and J 9 bases short, with 10 bases between. CDR3 length equals 13 residues. CDR1 is SGHRS and CDR2 is YFSETQ in the germline V gene. CDR3 nucleotide sequence: TGCGCCAGCAGCTTGGATATTACCGGGCCCCAGCATTTT. Translation: CASSLDITGPQHF.

The chain is built from TRBV20-1 and TRBJ2-1; 12 nucleotides line up with TRBD1. V lost 3 bases, J lost 9 bases, and 12 bases stayed unmatched. Germline assignment: CDR1 DFQATT and CDR2 SNEGSKA (reference sequence). The CDR3 extends over 16 amino acids. CDR3 region: CSASDLGQGASAEQFF. CDR3 coding DNA: TGCAGTGCTAGTGATTTGGGACAGGGGGCAAGCGCTGAGCAGTTCTTC.

This chain links TRBV27 with TRBJ2-7, with D tentatively TRBD1 (6 bases). CDR3 length: 14 amino acids. Trimming shortened V by 5 bases and J by 2 bases, and 13 bases separated the two germline ends. Germline V gives CDR1 MNHEY, CDR2 SMNVEV (reference sequence). The CDR3, as DNA: TGTGCCAGCAGTGAAGGGCAGGGGCCCTACGAGCAGTACTTC. Protein: CASSEGQGPYEQYF.

The chain links TRBV7-3 to TRBJ2-4; D might be TRBD2 (7 bases). This CDR3 spans 16 amino acids. Germline V CDR1 and CDR2: SGHTA, FQGTGA. The V gene lost 1 base and the J gene lost 1 base, with 11 bases spanning the gap. CDR3 amino acids: CASSLNGGHAKNIQYF. The CDR3 DNA is TGTGCCAGCAGCTTAAACGGGGGGCACGCCAAAAACATTCAGTACTTC.